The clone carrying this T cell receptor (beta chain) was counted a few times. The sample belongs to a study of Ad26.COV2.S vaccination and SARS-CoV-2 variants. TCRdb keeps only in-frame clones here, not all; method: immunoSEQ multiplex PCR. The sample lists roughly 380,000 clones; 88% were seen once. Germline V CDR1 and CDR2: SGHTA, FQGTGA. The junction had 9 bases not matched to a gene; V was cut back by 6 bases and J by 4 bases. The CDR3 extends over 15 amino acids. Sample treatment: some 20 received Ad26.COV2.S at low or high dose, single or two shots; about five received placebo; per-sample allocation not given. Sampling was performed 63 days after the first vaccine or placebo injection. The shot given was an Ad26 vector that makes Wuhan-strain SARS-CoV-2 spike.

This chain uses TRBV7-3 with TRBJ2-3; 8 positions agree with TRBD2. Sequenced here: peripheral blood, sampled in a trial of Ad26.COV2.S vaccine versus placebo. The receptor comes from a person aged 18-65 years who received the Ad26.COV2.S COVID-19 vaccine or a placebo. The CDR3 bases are TGTGCCAGCAGTCCTCAGGGACTAGTCGCAGATACGCAGTATTTT. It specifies CASSPQGLVADTQYF.